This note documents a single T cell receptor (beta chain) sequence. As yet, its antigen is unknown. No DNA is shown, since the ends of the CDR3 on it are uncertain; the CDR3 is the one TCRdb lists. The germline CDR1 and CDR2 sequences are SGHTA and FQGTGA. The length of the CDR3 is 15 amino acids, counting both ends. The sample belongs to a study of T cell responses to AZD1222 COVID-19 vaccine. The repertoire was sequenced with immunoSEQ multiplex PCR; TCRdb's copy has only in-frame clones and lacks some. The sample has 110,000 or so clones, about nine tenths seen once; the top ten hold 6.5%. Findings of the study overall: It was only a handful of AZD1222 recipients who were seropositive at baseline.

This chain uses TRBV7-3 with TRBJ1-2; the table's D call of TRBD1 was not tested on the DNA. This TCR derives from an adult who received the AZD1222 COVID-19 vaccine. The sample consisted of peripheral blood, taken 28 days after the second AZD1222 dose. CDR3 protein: CASSSAPGQAYGYTF.